One sample yielded the 2 T cell receptor beta chains listed below, sequenced in a study of cytomegalovirus exposure and HLA in healthy donors. The PCR was carried out with 60 Vbeta primers and 13 Jbeta primers. Here immunoSEQ multiplex PCR was the method, and the copy in TCRdb shows in-frame clones only, minus some. The sample carries some 120,000 clones, 77% recorded once. The sequencing input was PBMCs. These receptors were obtained from a man aged 40-55 years in good health and CMV-seropositive.

The V and J genes are TRBV6-5 and TRBJ2-3; no clear D gene. The germline V gene has CDR1 MNHEY and CDR2 SVGAGI. V was pared by 6 bases and J by 4 bases, with 11 bases between. The CDR3 runs 13 residues. The CDR3 coding sequence is TGTGCCAGCAGCTTCCAGGTCGCAGATACGCAGTATTTT. This translates into CASSFQVADTQYF.

V gene TRBV7-6 combines with J gene TRBJ2-1, with 7 bases lining up with TRBD1. Germline loops: CDR1 SGHVS, CDR2 FNYEAQ. The junction had 4 bases not matched to a gene; V was cut back by 5 bases and J by 3 bases. The CDR3 is 14 residues long. The DNA of the CDR3 is TGTGCCAGCAGCCGGGGACAGCACTACAATGAGCAGTTCTTC. It encodes CASSRGQHYNEQFF.